A selection of T cell receptor beta chains follows, all from one sample in a study of cytomegalovirus exposure and HLA in healthy donors. Repertoires were generated with immunoSEQ multiplex PCR, while TCRdb's copy carries only in-frame clones and drops some. Among around 60,000 clones listed, about 75% were seen once. Sequencing was performed on PBMCs. The receptors were gathered from a woman aged 40 to 55 in good health and CMV-seropositive. The CDR3 runs from the conserved cysteine through the conserved F or W. Fields, in order: D gene, clone size, V gene, J gene, CDR3 DNA, CDR3 protein. D genes are given only for firm matches. Where a row states a size, it is once, few, many or the class of an expanded clone; other rows omit it.

d_gene: TRBD1
abundance: few
v_gene: TRBV15
j_gene: TRBJ2-6
CDR3nt: TGTGCCACCAGCAGCCCGGAACAGGGGGCGTTATCCGGGGCCAACGTCCTGACTTTC
CDR3aa: CATSSPEQGALSGANVLTF

d_gene: -
abundance: few
v_gene: TRBV5-4
j_gene: TRBJ1-3
CDR3nt: TGTGCCAGCAGTTCGGGGGGAGGGCGCTCTGGAAACACCATATATTTT
CDR3aa: CASSSGGGRSGNTIYF

d_gene: -
abundance: few
v_gene: TRBV30
j_gene: TRBJ2-1
CDR3nt: TGTGCCTGGAGTGTACGCGATGAGCAGTTCTTC
CDR3aa: CAWSVRDEQFF

d_gene: -
abundance: -
v_gene: TRBV4-2
j_gene: TRBJ2-3
CDR3nt: TGTGCCAGCAGCCAAGACGGAGGCGGCACAGATACGCAGTATTTT
CDR3aa: CASSQDGGGTDTQYF

d_gene: TRBD2
abundance: -
v_gene: TRBV4-1
j_gene: TRBJ2-3
CDR3nt: TGCGCCAGCAGCCAAGTAGGACTAGCTTTGGCAGATACGCAGTATTTT
CDR3aa: CASSQVGLALADTQYF

d_gene: -
abundance: -
v_gene: TRBV14
j_gene: TRBJ2-2
CDR3nt: TGTGCCAGCAGCCAACCCGGACAGAACACCGGGGAGCTGTTTTTT
CDR3aa: CASSQPGQNTGELFF

d_gene: -
abundance: -
v_gene: TRBV6-1
j_gene: TRBJ1-1
CDR3nt: TGTGCCAGTCGACTGGCAGGGGCGGGTTTCACTGAAGCTTTCTTT
CDR3aa: CASRLAGAGFTEAFF

d_gene: -
abundance: -
v_gene: TRBV9
j_gene: TRBJ2-1
CDR3nt: TGTGCCAGCAGCGTGACAGGTCTTAATGAGCAGTTCTTC
CDR3aa: CASSVTGLNEQFF

d_gene: -
abundance: -
v_gene: TRBV30
j_gene: TRBJ1-2
CDR3nt: TGTGCCTGGAGCGACCATGGGGGCCCCTATGGCTACACCTTC
CDR3aa: CAWSDHGGPYGYTF

d_gene: TRBD1
abundance: -
v_gene: TRBV30
j_gene: TRBJ1-2
CDR3nt: TGTGCCTGGTTTAGGGGGCGGTGGGGCTACACCTTC
CDR3aa: CAWFRGRWGYTF

d_gene: -
abundance: -
v_gene: TRBV5-6
j_gene: TRBJ2-7
CDR3nt: TGTGCCAGCAGCTTGGACGGGACTTCTCCGGGGGAGCAGTACTTC
CDR3aa: CASSLDGTSPGEQYF